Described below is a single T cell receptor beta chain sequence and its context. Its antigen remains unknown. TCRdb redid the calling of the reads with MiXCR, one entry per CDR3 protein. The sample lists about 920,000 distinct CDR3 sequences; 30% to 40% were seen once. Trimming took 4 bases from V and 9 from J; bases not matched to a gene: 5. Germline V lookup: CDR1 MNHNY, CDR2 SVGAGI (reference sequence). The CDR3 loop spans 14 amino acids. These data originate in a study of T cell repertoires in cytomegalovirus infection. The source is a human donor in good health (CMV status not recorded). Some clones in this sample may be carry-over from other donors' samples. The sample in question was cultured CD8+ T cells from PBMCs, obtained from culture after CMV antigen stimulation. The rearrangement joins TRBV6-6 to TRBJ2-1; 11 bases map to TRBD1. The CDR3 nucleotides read TGTGCCAGCAGTTTGGACAGGGGGCGGGGTGAGCAGTTCTTC. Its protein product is CASSLDRGRGEQFF.